This TCR beta chain is from a study of T-cell reconstitution after alpha-beta-depleted transplantation in children. The germline CDR1 and CDR2 sequences are MNHNY and SVGAGI (reference sequence). The ends were cut back, 10 bases at V and 7 bases at J, with 13 bases in the middle. The CDR3 sequence is 11 residues long. This clonotype counts as medium-sized. TCRbeta library preparation incorporated unique molecular identifiers. Each CDR3 protein gets one entry after TCRdb re-called the PCR reads with MiXCR. Seen here are some 110,000 distinct CDR3 sequences, 9% to 12% observed once, and the top ten hold less than 40%.

The rearrangement joins TRBV6-6 to TRBJ1-1; TRBD1 is a possible D gene (6 bases). The sample was PBMCs, taken before TCRalphabeta/CD19-depleted stem cell transplant. The sequence came from a boy between 2 and 10 years old with acute lymphoblastic leukemia, due to receive a stem cell transplant. CDR3 sequence reads: CATLRGSEAFF. CDR3 DNA sequence: TGTGCCACCCTAAGGGGGAGTGAAGCTTTCTTT.